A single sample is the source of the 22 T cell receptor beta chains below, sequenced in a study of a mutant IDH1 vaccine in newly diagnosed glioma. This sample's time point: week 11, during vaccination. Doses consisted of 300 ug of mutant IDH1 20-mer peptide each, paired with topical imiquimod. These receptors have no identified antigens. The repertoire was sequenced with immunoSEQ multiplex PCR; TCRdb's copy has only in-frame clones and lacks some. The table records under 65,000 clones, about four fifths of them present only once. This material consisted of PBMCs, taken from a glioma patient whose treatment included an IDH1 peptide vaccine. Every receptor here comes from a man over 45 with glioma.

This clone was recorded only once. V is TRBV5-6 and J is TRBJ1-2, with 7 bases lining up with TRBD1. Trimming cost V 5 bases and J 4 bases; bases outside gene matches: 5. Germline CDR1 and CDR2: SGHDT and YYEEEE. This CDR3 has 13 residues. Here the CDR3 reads CASSRTGLYGYTF. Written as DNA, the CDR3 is TGTGCCAGCAGTCGGACAGGTCTCTATGGCTACACCTTC.

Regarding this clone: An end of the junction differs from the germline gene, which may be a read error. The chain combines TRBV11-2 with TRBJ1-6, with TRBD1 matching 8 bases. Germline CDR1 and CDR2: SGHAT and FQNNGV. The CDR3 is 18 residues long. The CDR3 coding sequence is TGTGCCAGCACCTTAACCAACAGGGGGGAATCCTATAATTCACCCCTCCACTTT. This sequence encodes CASTLTNRGESYNSPLHF.

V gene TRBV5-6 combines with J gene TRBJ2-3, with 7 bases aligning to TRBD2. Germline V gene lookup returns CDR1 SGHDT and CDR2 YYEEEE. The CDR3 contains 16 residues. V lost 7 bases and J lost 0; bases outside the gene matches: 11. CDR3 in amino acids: CASLGGSGRSTDTQYF. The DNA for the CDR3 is TGTGCCAGCCTCGGGGGGAGCGGCAGAAGCACAGATACGCAGTATTTT.

CDR3 DNA: TGCGCCAGCAGCTTCCGGCCGCGGAACTATGGCTACACCTTC. Amino acid sequence: CASSFRPRNYGYTF. This sequence joins TRBV5-1 and TRBJ1-2; D unresolved. Germline CDR1 and CDR2: SGHRS and YFSETQ. The CDR3 extends over 14 amino acids. Trimming left V 2 bases short and J 2 bases short, with 10 bases between.

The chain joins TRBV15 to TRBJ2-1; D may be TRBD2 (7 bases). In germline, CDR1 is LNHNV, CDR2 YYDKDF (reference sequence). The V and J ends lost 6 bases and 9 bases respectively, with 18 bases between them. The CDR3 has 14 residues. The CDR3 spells CATSRHGGPLEQFF. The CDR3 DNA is TGTGCCACCAGTAGGCACGGGGGGCCCCTTGAGCAGTTCTTC.

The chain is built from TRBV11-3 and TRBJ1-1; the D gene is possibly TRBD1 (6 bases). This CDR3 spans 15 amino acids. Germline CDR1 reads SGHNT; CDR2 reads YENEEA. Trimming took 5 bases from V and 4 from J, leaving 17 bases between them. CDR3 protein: CASSPVVGRGTEAFF. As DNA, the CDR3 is TGTGCCAGCAGCCCAGTCGTAGGCAGGGGCACTGAAGCTTTCTTT.

The CDR3 bases are TGTGCTGGAGGGACTGCCACCGGGGAGCTGTTTTTT. Amino acids: CAGGTATGELFF. The chain joins TRBV7-9 to TRBJ2-2; tentatively, D is TRBD2 (6 bases). This CDR3 spans 12 amino acids. Germline V CDR1 and CDR2: SEHNR, FQNEAQ (reference sequence).

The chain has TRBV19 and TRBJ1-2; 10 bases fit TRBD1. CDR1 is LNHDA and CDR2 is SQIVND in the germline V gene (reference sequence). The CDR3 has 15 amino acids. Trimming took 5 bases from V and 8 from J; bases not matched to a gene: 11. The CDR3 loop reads CASSLQGQGREGYTF. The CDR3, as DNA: TGTGCCAGTAGTCTCCAGGGACAGGGGCGAGAGGGCTACACCTTC. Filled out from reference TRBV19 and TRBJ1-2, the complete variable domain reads DGGITQSPKYLFRKEGQNVTLSCEQNLNHDAMYWYRQDPGQGLRLIYYSQIVNDFQKGDIAEGYSVSREKKESFPLTVTSAQKNPTAFYLCASSLQGQGREGYTFGSGTRLTVV.

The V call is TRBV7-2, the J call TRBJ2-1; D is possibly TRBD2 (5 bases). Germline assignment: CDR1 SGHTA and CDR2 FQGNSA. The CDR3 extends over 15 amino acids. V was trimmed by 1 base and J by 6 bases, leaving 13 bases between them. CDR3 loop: CASSLELERPNEQFF. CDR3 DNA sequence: TGTGCCAGCAGCTTAGAACTAGAACGGCCCAATGAGCAGTTCTTC.

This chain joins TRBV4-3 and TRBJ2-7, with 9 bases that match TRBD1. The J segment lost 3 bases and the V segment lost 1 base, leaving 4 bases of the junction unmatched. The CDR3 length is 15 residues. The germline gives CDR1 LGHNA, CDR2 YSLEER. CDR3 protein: CASSQVGTGIYEQYF. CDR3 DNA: TGCGCCAGCAGCCAAGTCGGGACAGGGATCTACGAGCAGTACTTC.

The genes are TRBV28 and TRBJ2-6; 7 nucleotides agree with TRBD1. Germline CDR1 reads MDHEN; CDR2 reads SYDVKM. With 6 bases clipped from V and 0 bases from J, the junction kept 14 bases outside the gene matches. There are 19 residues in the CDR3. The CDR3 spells CASRPPLGQSYSGANVLTF. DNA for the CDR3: TGTGCCAGCAGACCTCCCCTGGGACAGAGTTACTCTGGGGCCAACGTCCTGACTTTC.

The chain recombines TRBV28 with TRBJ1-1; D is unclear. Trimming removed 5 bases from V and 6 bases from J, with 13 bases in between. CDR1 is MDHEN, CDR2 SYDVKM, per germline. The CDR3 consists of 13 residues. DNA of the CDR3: TGTGCCAGCAGTACACTTATTAGGGCTGAAGCTTTCTTT. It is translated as CASSTLIRAEAFF.

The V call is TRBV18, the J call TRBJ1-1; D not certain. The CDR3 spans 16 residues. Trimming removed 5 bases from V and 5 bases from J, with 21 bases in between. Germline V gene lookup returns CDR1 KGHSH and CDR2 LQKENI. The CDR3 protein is CASSDSSSGFLTEAFF. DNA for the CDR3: TGTGCCAGCTCAGATTCCAGTTCGGGGTTTCTTACTGAAGCTTTCTTT.

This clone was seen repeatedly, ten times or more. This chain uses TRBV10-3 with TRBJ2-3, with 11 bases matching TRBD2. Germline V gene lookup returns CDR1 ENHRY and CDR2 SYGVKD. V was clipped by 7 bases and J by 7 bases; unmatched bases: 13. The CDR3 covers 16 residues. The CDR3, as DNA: TGTGCCATCACCAACCCTATAGCGGGAGGGCCACATACGCAGTATTTT. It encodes CAITNPIAGGPHTQYF.

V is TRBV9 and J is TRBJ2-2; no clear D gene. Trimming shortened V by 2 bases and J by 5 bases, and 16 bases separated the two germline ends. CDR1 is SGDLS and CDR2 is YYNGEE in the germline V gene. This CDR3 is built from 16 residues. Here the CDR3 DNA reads TGTGCCAGCAGCGTTGGGTCATCCTTAGGGACCGGGGAGCTGTTTTTT. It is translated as CASSVGSSLGTGELFF. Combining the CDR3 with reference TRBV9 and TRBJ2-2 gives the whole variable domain DSGVTQTPKHLITATGQRVTLRCSPRSGDLSVYWYQQSLDQGLQFLIQYYNGEERAKGNILERFSAQQFPDLHSELNLSSLELGDSALYFCASSVGSSLGTGELFFGEGSRLTVL.

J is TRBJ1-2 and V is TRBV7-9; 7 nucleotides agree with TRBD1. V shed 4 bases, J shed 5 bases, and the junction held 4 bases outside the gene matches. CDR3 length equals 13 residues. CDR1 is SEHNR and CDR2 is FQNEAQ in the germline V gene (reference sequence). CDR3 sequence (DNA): TGTGCCAGCAGCTCGACAGGGTCATATGGCTACACCTTC. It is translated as CASSSTGSYGYTF.

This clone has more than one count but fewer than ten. DNA for the CDR3: TGTGCCAGCAGCTTAGATCCAGGCGGTCAGCCCCAGCATTTT. Amino acid sequence: CASSLDPGGQPQHF. V usage is TRBV7-2 and J usage is TRBJ1-5; D uncertain. Deletions cut 1 base from V and 6 bases from J, with 10 bases between. Germline CDR1 reads SGHTA; CDR2 reads FQGNSA. The length of the CDR3 is 14 residues.

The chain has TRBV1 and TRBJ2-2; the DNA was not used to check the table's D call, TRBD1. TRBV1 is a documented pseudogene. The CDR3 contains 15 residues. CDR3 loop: CTSSQGTGGGGELFF. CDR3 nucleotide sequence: TGCACCAGCAGCCAAGGGACAGGGGGTGGCGGGGAGCTGTTTTTT.

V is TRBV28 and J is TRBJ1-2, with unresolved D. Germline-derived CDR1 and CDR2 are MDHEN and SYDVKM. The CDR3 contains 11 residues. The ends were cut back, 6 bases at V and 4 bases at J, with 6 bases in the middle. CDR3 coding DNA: TGTGCCAGCAGCAACTCCTATGGCTACACCTTC. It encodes CASSNSYGYTF.

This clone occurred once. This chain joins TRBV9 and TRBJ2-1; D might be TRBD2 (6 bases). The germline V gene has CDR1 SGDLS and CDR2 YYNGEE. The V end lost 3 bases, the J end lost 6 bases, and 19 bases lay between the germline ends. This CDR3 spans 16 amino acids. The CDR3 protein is CASSATGSGWSNEQFF. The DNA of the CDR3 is TGTGCCAGCAGCGCAACCGGCAGCGGGTGGAGCAATGAGCAGTTCTTC.

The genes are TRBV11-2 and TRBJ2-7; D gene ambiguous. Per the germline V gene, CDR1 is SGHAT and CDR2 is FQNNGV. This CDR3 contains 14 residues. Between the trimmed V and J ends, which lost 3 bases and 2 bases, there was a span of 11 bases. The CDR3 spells CASSFAQTPYEQYF. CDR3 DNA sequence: TGTGCCAGCAGCTTCGCCCAGACTCCCTACGAGCAGTACTTC.

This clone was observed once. The CDR3 DNA is TGTGCCAGCAGCTTGGCTAGCGGGAGCTCCTACAATGAGCAGTTCTTC. Translation gives CASSLASGSSYNEQFF. V is TRBV5-4 and J is TRBJ2-1, with TRBD2 matching over 10 bases. The trim removed 0 bases at V and 0 bases at J, leaving 0 bases unmatched. Germline CDR1 is SGHNT and CDR2 is YYREEE (reference sequence). There are 16 residues in the CDR3.